These T cell receptor beta chains were read from a single sample in a study of neurological immune-mediated disorders. In TCRdb, the 5' RACE reads were re-called with MiXCR into one record per CDR3 protein. The sample includes 50,000 or so distinct CDR3 sequences, approximately 10% seen only once; the top ten take 20% to 25%. The sample consisted of PBMCs. All receptors derive from a woman in her thirties or forties with HTLV-1-associated myelopathy (HAM/TSP). The conserved cysteine and the conserved F or W are not part of the CDR3 here. The order of the fields is CDR3 length, J gene, V gene, CDR3 protein.

>14|TRBJ1-5|TRBV5-5
ASSLAMQGVTQPQH
>13|TRBJ2-1|TRBV19
ASSIGGTSYNEQF
>13|TRBJ1-2|TRBV20-1
SALAGEPFLYGYT
>14|TRBJ2-7|TRBV4-1
ASSQDRLFSSYEQY
>15|TRBJ1-5|TRBV6-2/TRBV6-3
ASSRGTGGYSNQPQH
>11|TRBJ1-5|TRBV12-5
ASGFGENQPQH
>9|TRBJ2-1|TRBV12-3/TRBV12-4
ASSDQNEQF
>13|TRBJ1-2|TRBV21-1
ASSKGPGDYHGYT
>14|TRBJ2-7|TRBV7-2
ASSLVSTPNFYEQY
>12|TRBJ2-1|TRBV27
ASSFHTGSNEQF
>12|TRBJ2-7|TRBV6-1
ASSEVRGSSEQY
>17|TRBJ1-5|TRBV12-3/TRBV12-4
ASSLSLAPEWQGNQPQH
>11|TRBJ1-2|TRBV12-3/TRBV12-4
ASSLVRGEGYT
>9|TRBJ1-2|TRBV29-1
TETRGTGYT
>12|TRBJ1-1|TRBV11-3
TSSTQGRGTEAF
>12|TRBJ1-1|TRBV5-1
ASSDGSPGRLAF
>10|TRBJ2-1|TRBV20-1
SASKGAVEQF
>12|TRBJ1-1|TRBV10-3
AISESVGSFEAF
>15|TRBJ2-5|TRBV7-2
ASSLRPLGSGGETQY
>12|TRBJ1-1|TRBV4-3
ASSQVGSPTEAF
>13|TRBJ1-2|TRBV20-1
SARVPGFRDYGYT
>12|TRBJ2-3|TRBV20-1
SARTGLSTDTQY
>12|TRBJ2-7|TRBV5-1
ASSPIAPSYEQY
>14|TRBJ2-1|TRBV5-5
ASSLTGKLAYNEQF
>12|TRBJ1-1|TRBV9
ASSVDSVNTEAF
>13|TRBJ1-4|TRBV5-8
ASSLGEATNEKLF
>12|TRBJ2-7|TRBV20-1
SAKNTGGGYEQY
>11|TRBJ1-2|TRBV5-1
ATDTGTYYGYT
>13|TRBJ2-7|TRBV7-9
ASSGELGWLGEQY
>9|TRBJ1-1|TRBV29-1
SAGPGTEAF
>15|TRBJ2-3|TRBV15
ATSRRSPNPYTDTQY
>13|TRBJ2-7|TRBV4-1
ASSQAVRGYSEQY
>16|TRBJ2-1|TRBV6-1
ASSENARGVSSYNEQF
>12|TRBJ1-1|TRBV5-1
ASSLVGESTEAF
>11|TRBJ2-7|TRBV6-1
ATQLDSNYEQY
>14|TRBJ2-3|TRBV20-1
SARDLDRGGTDTQY
>14|TRBJ2-3|TRBV24-1
ATSDLRDYSTDTQY
>15|TRBJ2-7|TRBV4-1
ASSQDFGLADNYEQY
>12|TRBJ2-4|TRBV3-1
ASSQEDRRASMY
>13|TRBJ2-2|TRBV12-5
ASGLVLGGLGELF
>13|TRBJ2-1|TRBV6-4
ASSRERGGINEQF
>12|TRBJ1-2|TRBV7-2
ASSLADRGYGYT
>11|TRBJ2-5|TRBV12-3/TRBV12-4
ASSPSGPLHSD
>17|TRBJ2-7|TRBV5-1
ASSFPPSTGTRGYYEQY
>13|TRBJ2-1|TRBV5-1
ASSFAGTGEEEQF
>12|TRBJ2-7|TRBV5-1
ASSLEGSSYEQY
>11|TRBJ2-2|TRBV7-9
ASSQTNTGELF
>11|TRBJ1-2|TRBV20-1
SASRTWYYGYT
>12|TRBJ2-1|TRBV29-1
SVQGLADYNEQF
>16|TRBJ2-2|TRBV29-1
SVAGTSGRESNTGELF
>16|TRBJ2-5|TRBV7-2
ASSSGLAGRQLQETQY
>11|TRBJ2-5|TRBV7-2
ASSLNRGETQY
>15|TRBJ1-6|TRBV7-8
ASSLVFRGSYNSPLH
>9|TRBJ1-1|TRBV30
AWGEGTEAF
>13|TRBJ2-5|TRBV25-1
ASSPLQGAGENQY